This TCR beta chain came from a study of monozygotic twins with inflammatory bowel disease. Study results and limitations: TCRbeta inverse Simpson diversity was decreased in IBD patients versus healthy co-twins. Repertoire similarity matched across concordant and discordant twins, perhaps owing to limited power.

Germline V CDR1 and CDR2: SGDLS, YYNGEE. The CDR3 is 15 amino acids. In the case of this clonotype: As yet, its antigen is unknown.

Through template switching, UMIs that included a 6-nucleotide sample barcode were added. Using the 5' RACE reads, TCRdb records one entry per CDR3 protein without DNA. The specimen's table records over 150,000 distinct CDR3 sequences. The receptor was isolated from a human donor with ulcerative colitis or Crohn's disease, or a healthy co-twin of an affected twin (not recorded which). Sequencing was done on a sample of blood. This chain joins TRBV9 and TRBJ2-7; TCRdb outputs TRBD1, but without DNA this stays unchecked. CDR3 sequence: CASTPSWGASYEQYF. Variable domain in full (rest from reference TRBV9 and TRBJ2-7): DSGVTQTPKHLITATGQRVTLRCSPRSGDLSVYWYQQSLDQGLQFLIQYYNGEERAKGNILERFSAQQFPDLHSELNLSSLELGDSALYFCASTPSWGASYEQYFGPGTRLTVT.